Shown below are 28 T cell receptor beta chains from a single sample sequenced in a study of blood T cell repertoires in COVID-19 (dated by TCRdb to 2019 to 2021). Library creation used the immunoSEQ multiplex PCR assay. The table comes from immuneACCESS by way of TCRdb, which keeps in-frame sequences with V and J called. Part of the clones is missing from these tables; in studies checked, under half for an unresolved V gene and the rest for unknown reasons. The sample contains over 400,000 clones, approximately 83% of them found a single time. In total, the top ten clones hold roughly 3.1% of the sample. Sequencing input: peripheral blood. These TCRs come from a human donor in a cohort sampled during active COVID-19.

J is TRBJ1-1 and V is TRBV6-6; tentative D call: TRBD1 (6 bases). The CDR3 extends over 14 amino acids. Germline V lookup: CDR1 MNHNY, CDR2 SVGAGI (reference sequence). The germline V and J ends were trimmed by 0 bases and 4 bases, with 9 bases remaining between them. In nucleotides, the CDR3 is TGTGCCAGCAGTTACTCCAGGGGATCCACTGAAGCTTTCTTT. Translation: CASSYSRGSTEAFF.

This clone was seen only once. The V gene is TRBV3-1 (or the pseudogene TRBV3-2), the J gene TRBJ2-7, with 8 bases lining up with TRBD1. The V segment lost 5 bases and the J segment 1 base; nucleotides outside the gene matches: 4. CDR3 length: 14 residues. Germline CDR1 LGHDT, CDR2 YNNKEL (reference sequence). The CDR3 DNA is TGTGCCAGCAGCAAGACAGGGGTTTCCTACGAGCAGTACTTC. It encodes CASSKTGVSYEQYF.

Notes on this clone: The sample has other DNA sequences that encode this CDR3 too. This rearrangement joins TRBV5-4 to TRBJ2-5, with a tentative D call TRBD1 (5 bases). The germline CDR1 and CDR2 sequences are SGHNT and YYREEE (reference sequence). The CDR3 length is 13 residues. Trimming pared 2 bases from V and 2 bases from J, leaving 7 bases between. CDR3 nucleotides: TGTGCCAGCAGCTTTACAGGACAAGAGACCCAGTACTTC. Protein sequence: CASSFTGQETQYF.

This chain uses TRBV28 with TRBJ1-2; D uncertain. This CDR3 has 14 amino acids. With 6 bases removed from V and 6 bases from J, the gap between germline ends came to 17 bases. Germline lookup yields CDR1 MDHEN and CDR2 SYDVKM. The CDR3 sequence: CASSRRWSSHGYTF. As DNA, the CDR3 is TGTGCCAGCAGCCGACGATGGAGCTCCCATGGCTACACCTTC.

The V gene is TRBV11-2, the J gene TRBJ2-1, with 10 bases identical to TRBD2. There are 14 residues in the CDR3. Germline CDR1 is SGHAT and CDR2 is FQNNGV. V shed 4 bases and J 5 bases; nucleotides not matched to a gene: 2. The CDR3 DNA follows: TGTGCCAGCAGCTCAGCGGGAGGGAACAATGAGCAGTTCTTC. Residues: CASSSAGGNNEQFF.

The V gene is TRBV30, the J gene TRBJ1-3; tentative D call: TRBD1 (6 bases). The CDR3 is 11 residues long. CDR1 is GTSNPN and CDR2 is SVGIG in the germline V gene (reference sequence). V was cut by 3 bases and J by 8 bases, with 8 bases left in between. The CDR3 DNA follows: TGTGCCTGGAGCTCAGGGGACACCATATATTTT. This codes for CAWSSGDTIYF. The complete variable domain, with remaining parts taken from reference TRBV30 and TRBJ1-3, reads SQTIHQWPATLVQPVGSPLSLECTVEGTSNPNLYWYRQAAGRGLQLLFYSVGIGQISSEVPQNLSASRPQDRQFILSSKKLLLSDSGFYLCAWSSGDTIYFGEGSWLTVV.

This clone occurred a few times. Other nucleotide sequences in the sample specify the same CDR3. This sequence joins TRBV18 and TRBJ2-7; possibly TRBD1 for D (6 bases). The germline V gene encodes CDR1 KGHSH and CDR2 LQKENI. This CDR3 comprises 12 residues. The V and J ends lost 3 bases and 4 bases respectively, with 7 bases between them. The CDR3 DNA sequence: TGTGCCAGCTCACCCACAGGGTACGAGCAGTACTTC. Translated, it gives CASSPTGYEQYF.

V and J are TRBV5-1 and TRBJ2-1; D may be TRBD2 (5 bases). V lost 4 bases and J lost 9, with 14 bases in between. This CDR3 comprises 13 residues. Germline V lookup: CDR1 SGHRS, CDR2 YFSETQ. This chain's CDR3 is CASSPGSHGEQFF. In DNA form, the CDR3 reads TGCGCCAGCAGCCCGGGGTCCCATGGTGAGCAGTTCTTC.

V gene TRBV5-1 combines with J gene TRBJ1-1; 12 bases line up with TRBD1. With V trimmed by 2 bases and J by 4 bases, 12 bases remained unmatched. Germline lookup yields CDR1 SGHRS and CDR2 YFSETQ. CDR3 length: 18 residues. For the CDR3, the DNA is TGCGCCAGCAGCTTTACGCCGGGACAGGGGGCGTTGGGCACTGAAGCTTTCTTT. It encodes CASSFTPGQGALGTEAFF. Supplemented by reference TRBV5-1 and TRBJ1-1, the full variable domain reads KAGVTQTPRYLIKTRGQQVTLSCSPISGHRSVSWYQQTPGQGLQFLFEYFSETQRNKGNFPGRFSGRQFSNSRSEMNVSTLELGDSALYLCASSFTPGQGALGTEAFFGQGTRLTVV.

The CDR3 nucleotides read TGTGCCAGTCACCCTAGAGGGAGCTCCTACGAGCAGTACTTC. Translating gives CASHPRGSSYEQYF. The chain is built from TRBV19 and TRBJ2-7; D perhaps matches TRBD2 (5 bases). The V gene lost 8 bases and the J gene lost 0 bases, with 14 bases spanning the gap. This CDR3 has 14 amino acids. Looked up from germline, CDR1 is LNHDA and CDR2 is SQIVND (reference sequence).

The chain uses TRBV30 and TRBJ2-7; TRBD2 aligns across 7 bases. In germline, CDR1 is GTSNPN, CDR2 SVGIG (reference sequence). The CDR3 is 13 amino acids. The trim removed 0 bases at V and 3 bases at J, leaving 2 bases unmatched. CDR3 sequence (DNA): TGTGCCTGGAGTGTCGGGAGGAACTACGAGCAGTACTTC. The encoded protein is CAWSVGRNYEQYF.

The chain uses TRBV6-5 and TRBJ1-1; D unclear. Looked up from germline, CDR1 is MNHEY and CDR2 is SVGAGI. V lost 2 bases and J lost 8, with 15 bases in between. The CDR3 totals 14 residues. The CDR3 sequence: CASSYIESRQEAFF. Written as DNA, the CDR3 is TGTGCCAGCAGTTACATCGAGAGCAGGCAAGAAGCTTTCTTT.

In its sample, this clone was seen a few times. This chain connects TRBV5-5 to TRBJ1-5; D not certain. The length of the CDR3 is 16 residues. V lost 4 bases, J lost 6 bases, and 20 bases lay in between. Germline assignment: CDR1 SGHKS and CDR2 YYEKEE (reference sequence). The CDR3 DNA is TGTGCCAGCAGCCCTCAGGCGTCCCCAGCTGTTCAGCCCCAGCATTTT. This codes for CASSPQASPAVQPQHF. The full variable domain, with the rest looked up from reference TRBV5-5 and TRBJ1-5, is DAGVTQSPTHLIKTRGQQVTLRCSPISGHKSVSWYQQVLGQGPQFIFQYYEKEERGRGNFPDRFSARQFPNYSSELNVNALLLGDSALYLCASSPQASPAVQPQHFGDGTRLSIL.

J is TRBJ1-2 and V is TRBV29-1; no definite D call. V lost 3 bases and J lost 1, with 9 bases in between. The germline V gene has CDR1 SQVTM and CDR2 ANQGSEA. The CDR3 is 13 amino acids. The CDR3 region is CSVDKDYNYGYTF. DNA of the CDR3: TGCAGCGTTGACAAGGACTATAACTATGGCTACACCTTC.

The chain links TRBV5-1 to TRBJ2-6; D is possibly TRBD1 (6 bases). The germline V gene encodes CDR1 SGHRS and CDR2 YFSETQ. The CDR3 is 16 amino acids. Between the trimmed V and J ends, which lost 4 bases and 4 bases, there was a span of 15 bases. The CDR3 DNA is TGCGCCAGCAGCCTCCAGGGGACACTCGGGGCCAACGTCCTGACTTTC. Protein sequence: CASSLQGTLGANVLTF.

This clone was seen once. The chain joins TRBV30 to TRBJ1-1; D is uncertain. The germline V gene has CDR1 GTSNPN and CDR2 SVGIG (reference sequence). The CDR3 contains 14 residues. V lost 0 bases and J lost 1, with 9 bases in between. The CDR3, as DNA: TGTGCCTGGAGTGTACTAGTAGCGAACACTGAAGCTTTCTTT. It is translated as CAWSVLVANTEAFF. Full variable domain (remainder filled in from reference TRBV30 and TRBJ1-1): SQTIHQWPATLVQPVGSPLSLECTVEGTSNPNLYWYRQAAGRGLQLLFYSVGIGQISSEVPQNLSASRPQDRQFILSSKKLLLSDSGFYLCAWSVLVANTEAFFGQGTRLTVV.

A note on this clone: The sample carries other DNA sequences with the same CDR3. This chain links TRBV19 with TRBJ1-1; TRBD1 aligns across 7 bases. V shed 3 bases, J shed 1 base, and the junction held 2 bases outside the gene matches. CDR3 size: 14 residues. Germline V gene data show CDR1 as LNHDA and CDR2 as SQIVND (reference sequence). DNA for the CDR3: TGTGCCAGTAGTATTGGGACAGCGAACACTGAAGCTTTCTTT. This translates into CASSIGTANTEAFF.

The chain is built from TRBV5-1 and TRBJ1-4, with 8 bases aligning to TRBD1. J lost 0 bases, V lost 4 bases, and 5 bases had no gene match. Per the germline V gene, CDR1 is SGHRS and CDR2 is YFSETQ. This CDR3 region has 16 residues. The CDR3 is CASSLGGQATNEKLFF. CDR3 nucleotides: TGCGCCAGCAGCCTCGGGGGACAGGCAACTAATGAAAAACTGTTTTTT.

The rearrangement uses TRBV7-9 and TRBJ1-3, with 8 bases fitting TRBD1. The J segment lost 3 bases and the V segment lost 2 bases, leaving 3 bases of the junction unmatched. This CDR3 comprises 15 residues. Looked up from germline, CDR1 is SEHNR and CDR2 is FQNEAQ (reference sequence). CDR3 in DNA: TGTGCCAGCAGCTTAACGACAGGGGTTGGAAACACCATATATTTT. It is translated as CASSLTTGVGNTIYF.

The CDR3: CASSWGGNTGELFF. In nucleotides, the CDR3 is TGTGCCAGCAGCTGGGGCGGAAACACCGGGGAGCTGTTTTTT. This chain links TRBV11-3 with TRBJ2-2; possibly TRBD1 for D (5 bases). Germline CDR1 is SGHNT and CDR2 is YENEEA. V dropped 4 bases and J dropped 2 bases, with 8 bases sitting between them. The CDR3 has 14 residues.

This clone appeared once. The chain is built from TRBV6-5 and TRBJ2-1; possibly TRBD1 for D (5 bases). The CDR3 runs 14 residues. Germline values: CDR1 MNHEY, CDR2 SVGAGI. V was cut by 2 bases and J by 2 bases, with 7 bases left in between. In nucleotides, the CDR3 is TGTGCCAGCAGTTACGGGGCAGCCTACAATGAGCAGTTCTTC. Amino acid sequence: CASSYGAAYNEQFF.

This clone was recorded only once. The V and J genes are TRBV19 and TRBJ2-7; possibly TRBD2 for D (6 bases). Between the trimmed V and J ends, which lost 6 bases and 7 bases, there was a span of 25 bases. Germline V CDR1 and CDR2: LNHDA, SQIVND (reference sequence). The CDR3 has 16 amino acids. The CDR3 nucleotides read TGTGCCAGTAGCCCCCCCGGGGGAGCGGCTGCCGGGGAGCAGTACTTC. Amino acids: CASSPPGGAAAGEQYF.

This clone was seen once. The rearrangement links TRBV6-1 to TRBJ2-6; 13 bases align to TRBD2. The CDR3 runs to 18 residues. CDR1 is MNHNS and CDR2 is SASEGT in the germline V gene. J gave up 1 base and V 4 bases, and 4 bases lay outside the gene matches. CDR3 loop: CASSGTSGSQSGANVLTF. CDR3 DNA sequence: TGTGCCAGCAGTGGGACTAGCGGGAGTCAGTCTGGGGCCAACGTCCTGACTTTC.

The chain links TRBV27 to TRBJ2-1; TRBD2 is a possible D gene (6 bases). V was shortened by 8 bases and J by 7 bases, with 18 bases between the two germline ends. The CDR3 runs to 14 residues. Germline values: CDR1 MNHEY, CDR2 SMNVEV (reference sequence). In nucleotides, the CDR3 is TGTGCCAGCTTGGCGGGGTCATCGAGGAATGAGCAGTTCTTC. It translates to CASLAGSSRNEQFF.

This chain uses TRBV19 with TRBJ1-6; D call uncertain. V gave up 5 bases and J gave up 5 bases, with 13 bases separating them. The CDR3 is 15 amino acids. Germline V gene lookup returns CDR1 LNHDA and CDR2 SQIVND (reference sequence). This CDR3 is CASSQQRLDNSPLHF. The CDR3 DNA sequence: TGTGCCAGTAGTCAGCAGAGACTTGATAATTCACCCCTCCACTTT.

The rearrangement joins TRBV5-6 to TRBJ2-7; 8 nucleotides match TRBD2. Per germline, CDR1 SGHDT and CDR2 YYEEEE. The length of the CDR3 is 17 residues. The V segment lost 0 bases and the J segment 0 bases; nucleotides outside the gene matches: 8. The CDR3 nucleotides read TGTGCCAGCAGCTTGGGGGGCGTAGCGGGGCCCTCCTACGAGCAGTACTTC. Its translation: CASSLGGVAGPSYEQYF.

The CDR3 spells CASSSGQQETQYF. In nucleotides, the CDR3 is TGTGCCAGCAGTTCGGGACAGCAAGAGACCCAGTACTTC. The gene calls are TRBV12-3 or TRBV12-4 and TRBJ2-5; 7 nucleotides match TRBD1. Unmatched junction bases numbered 1, after V lost 4 bases and J lost 2 bases. This CDR3 is built from 13 residues.

The chain uses TRBV6-5 and TRBJ2-1; 7 bases fit TRBD1. Germline V CDR1 and CDR2: MNHEY, SVGAGI. CDR3 size: 15 residues. The J segment lost 6 bases and the V segment lost 6 bases, leaving 11 bases of the junction unmatched. The CDR3: CASRKTGANFNEQFF. The CDR3 DNA is TGTGCCAGCAGGAAAACAGGGGCGAACTTCAATGAGCAGTTCTTC.